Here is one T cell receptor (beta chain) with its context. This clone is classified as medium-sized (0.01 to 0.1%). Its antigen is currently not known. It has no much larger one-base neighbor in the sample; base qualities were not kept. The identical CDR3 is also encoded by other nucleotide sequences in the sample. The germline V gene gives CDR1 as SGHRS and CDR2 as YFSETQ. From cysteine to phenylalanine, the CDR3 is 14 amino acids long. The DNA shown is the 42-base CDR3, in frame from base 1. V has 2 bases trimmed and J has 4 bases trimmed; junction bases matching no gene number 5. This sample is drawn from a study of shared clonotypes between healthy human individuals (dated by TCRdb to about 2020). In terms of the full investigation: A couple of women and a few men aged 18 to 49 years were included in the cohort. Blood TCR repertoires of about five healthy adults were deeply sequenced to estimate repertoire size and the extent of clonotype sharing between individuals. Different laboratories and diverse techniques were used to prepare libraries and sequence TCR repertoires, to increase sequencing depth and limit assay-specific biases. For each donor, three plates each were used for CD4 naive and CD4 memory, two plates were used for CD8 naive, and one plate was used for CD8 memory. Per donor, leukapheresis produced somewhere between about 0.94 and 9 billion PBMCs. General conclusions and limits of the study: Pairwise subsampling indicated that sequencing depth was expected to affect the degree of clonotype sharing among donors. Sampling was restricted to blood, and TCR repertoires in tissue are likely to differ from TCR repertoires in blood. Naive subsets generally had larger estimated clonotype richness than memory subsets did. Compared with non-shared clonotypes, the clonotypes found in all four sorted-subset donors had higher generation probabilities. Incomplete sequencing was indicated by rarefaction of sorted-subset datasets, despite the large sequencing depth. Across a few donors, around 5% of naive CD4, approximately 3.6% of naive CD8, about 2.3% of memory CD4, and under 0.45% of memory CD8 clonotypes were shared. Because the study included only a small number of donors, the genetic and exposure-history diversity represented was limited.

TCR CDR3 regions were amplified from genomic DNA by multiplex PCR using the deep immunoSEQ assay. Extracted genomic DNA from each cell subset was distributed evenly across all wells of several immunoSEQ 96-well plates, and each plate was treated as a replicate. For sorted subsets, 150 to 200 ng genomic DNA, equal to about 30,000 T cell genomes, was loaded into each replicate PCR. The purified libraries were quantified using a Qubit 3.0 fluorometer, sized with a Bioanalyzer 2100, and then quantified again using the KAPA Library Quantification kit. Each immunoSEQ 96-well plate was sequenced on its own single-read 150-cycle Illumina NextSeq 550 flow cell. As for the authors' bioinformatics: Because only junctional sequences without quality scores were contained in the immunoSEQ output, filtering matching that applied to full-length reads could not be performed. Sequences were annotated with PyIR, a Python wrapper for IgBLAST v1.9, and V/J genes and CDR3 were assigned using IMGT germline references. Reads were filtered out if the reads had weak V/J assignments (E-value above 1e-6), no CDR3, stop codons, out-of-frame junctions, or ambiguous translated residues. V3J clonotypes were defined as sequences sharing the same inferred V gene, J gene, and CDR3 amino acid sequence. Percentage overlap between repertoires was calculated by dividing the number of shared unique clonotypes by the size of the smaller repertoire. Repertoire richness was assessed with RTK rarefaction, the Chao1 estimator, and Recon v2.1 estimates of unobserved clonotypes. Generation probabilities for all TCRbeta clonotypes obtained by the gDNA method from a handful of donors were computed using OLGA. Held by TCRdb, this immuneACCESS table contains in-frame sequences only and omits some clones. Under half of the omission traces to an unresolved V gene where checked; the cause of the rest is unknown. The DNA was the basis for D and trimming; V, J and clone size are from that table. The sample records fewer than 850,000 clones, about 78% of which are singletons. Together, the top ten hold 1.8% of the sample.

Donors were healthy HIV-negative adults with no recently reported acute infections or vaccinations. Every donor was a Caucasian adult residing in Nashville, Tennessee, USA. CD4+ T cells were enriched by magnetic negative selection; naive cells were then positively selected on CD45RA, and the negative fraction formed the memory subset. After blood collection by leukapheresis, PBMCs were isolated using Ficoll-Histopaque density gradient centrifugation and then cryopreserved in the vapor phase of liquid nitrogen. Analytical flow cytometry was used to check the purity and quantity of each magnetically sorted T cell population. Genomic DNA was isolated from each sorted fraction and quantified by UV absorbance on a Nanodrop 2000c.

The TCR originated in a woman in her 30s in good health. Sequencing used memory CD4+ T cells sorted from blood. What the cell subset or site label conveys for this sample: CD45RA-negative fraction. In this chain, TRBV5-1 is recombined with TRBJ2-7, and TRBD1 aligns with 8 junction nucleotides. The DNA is TGCGCCAGCAGCTTAGGACAGGGACCTTACGAGCAGTACTTC. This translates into CASSLGQGPYEQYF.